This TCR beta chain was identified in a study of shared clonotypes between healthy human individuals. Sequencing was performed with immunoSEQ multiplex PCR; in TCRdb, only in-frame clones are kept and a portion is missing. The data hold over a million clones, with about 74% observed a single time. This clone was seen a handful of times. J gave up 7 bases and V 2 bases, and 9 bases lay outside the gene matches. CDR3 size: 16 residues. Germline V gene sequence: CDR1 SNHLY, CDR2 FYNNEI. The chain recombines TRBV2 with TRBJ2-1; 9 bases agree with TRBD2. Material: memory CD4+ T cells sorted from blood. Specified subset: CD45RA-negative fraction. The receptor was isolated from a man between 18 and 29 years old in good health. Here the CDR3 DNA reads TGTGCCAGCAGTGAATTTATGGGCGGGGGGGTTAATGAGCAGTTCTTC. It is translated as CASSEFMGGGVNEQFF. Using reference TRBV2 and TRBJ2-1 for the parts outside the CDR3, the full variable domain is EPEVTQTPSHQVTQMGQEVILRCVPISNHLYFYWYRQILGQKVEFLVSFYNNEISEKSEIFDDQFSVERPDGSNFTLKIRSTKLEDSAMYFCASSEFMGGGVNEQFFGPGTRLTVL.